The source of this T cell receptor (beta chain) is a study of immune heterogeneity within non-small cell lung tumors. Study outcomes and limitations: High-frequency clones unique to single sites coexisted with identical dominant CDR3 beta clonotypes that recurred across tumor sites within a patient.

It was with 32 V and 13 J primers that multiplex PCR amplified TCR beta CDR3. One entry per CDR3 protein, called by TCRdb with MiXCR from the multiplex PCR reads. The table has approximately 21,000 distinct CDR3 sequences, 25% to 30% seen once; the top ten hold about 4.5%. Samples each supplied 500 to 650 ng of bulk tumor genomic DNA as template. From each primary tumor, several far-apart biopsies were obtained during surgery. Samples came from untreated patients having curative surgery for newly diagnosed non-small cell lung cancer. Note on this clonotype: Its target is not known. A much larger clone differs by one base, so this may be a read error.

The germline CDR1 and CDR2 sequences are GTSNPN and SVGIG (reference sequence). This CDR3 is 15 amino acids long. The sequenced material came from lung tumor tissue. The receptor was derived from a man aged 35 to 55 with non-small cell lung cancer. The V call is TRBV30, the J call TRBJ2-1; 11 bases align to TRBD2. The CDR3 is CAWDTSGSSYNEQLF. The CDR3 DNA is TGTGCCTGGGATACTAGCGGGAGCTCCTACAATGAGCAGTTATTC. The full variable domain, completed using reference TRBV30 and TRBJ2-1, is SQTIHQWPATLVQPVGSPLSLECTVEGTSNPNLYWYRQAAGRGLQLLFYSVGIGQISSEVPQNLSASRPQDRQFILSSKKLLLSDSGFYLCAWDTSGSSYNEQLFGPGTRLTVL.